A single sample is the source of the 4 T cell receptor beta chains below, sequenced in a study of CD8+ T cells in alopecia areata. cDNA reverse transcribed from extracted RNA served as the sequencing template. Only in-frame clones appear in the TCRdb table, and some are missing; sequencing was by immunoSEQ multiplex PCR. This record lists 1,400 to 1,500 clones, none seen once only, and the top ten clones contain approximately 34%. The specimen was lesional skin. The receptors come from a C3H/HeJ mouse with alopecia areata. The strain's MHC: H2-k.

This clone was detected many times. Gene labels here are mouse ones. The read ends 4 residues early relative to the CDR3; the germline J gene fills the gap. V and J are TRBV13-2 and TRBJ2-5; 7 nucleotides match TRBD2. CDR1 and CDR2 (germline): NNHNN, SYGAGS (reference sequence). CDR3 size: 14 residues. Trimming removed 2 bases from V and 2 bases from J; junction bases left unmatched: 2. CDR3 sequence: CASGETGPQDTQYF. CDR3 DNA (partial): TGTGCCAGCGGTGAGACTGGGCCCCAAGAC.

As regards this clone: One base separates it from a far larger clone, so it is likely a read error. All gene names here are mouse names. The DNA ends 4 residues before the CDR3 does, and the rest of the CDR3 is filled in from the germline J gene. V gene TRBV13-3 combines with J gene TRBJ2-4, with 9 bases fitting TRBD2. Germline loops: CDR1 NNHDY, CDR2 SYVADS. V was pared by 3 bases and J by 3 bases, with 8 bases of the junction left unmatched. This CDR3 region has 16 residues. Partial CDR3 DNA: TGTGCCAGCAGTGGCTCTGGGGGGGAGGAACAAAAC. Its protein is CASSGSGGEEQN. The whole CDR3 protein is CASSGSGGEEQNTLYF.

In its sample, this clone was seen a few times. The gene names here belong to mouse. The sequence runs out 4 residues before the end of the CDR3; the remainder is reconstructed from the germline J gene. The chain couples TRBV4 to TRBJ1-2; the match to TRBD1 covers 8 bases. CDR1 and CDR2 (germline): LGHDT, YNNKQL (reference sequence). The trim removed 4 bases at V and 0 bases at J, leaving 4 bases unmatched. The CDR3 extends over 15 amino acids. The part of the CDR3 DNA that was read is TGTGCCAGCAGCTTACAGGGGGGCGCAAACTCC. Residues: CASSLQGGANS. The whole CDR3 sequence reads CASSLQGGANSDYTF. Full variable domain (remainder filled in from reference TRBV4 and TRBJ1-2): ETAVFQTPNYHVTQVGNEVSFNCKQTLGHDTMYWYKQDSKKLLKIMFSYNNKQLIVNETVPRRFSPQSSDKAHLNLRIKSVEPEDSAVYLCASSLQGGANSDYTFGSGTRLLVI.

This clone has just a few counts. This may stem from a read error, because a much larger clone lies one nucleotide away. The germline and genes are mouse ones. From the germline J gene comes the end of the CDR3, since the read stops 4 residues before it. The chain recombines TRBV17 with TRBJ2-3, with TRBD1 matching 7 bases. Germline V gene data show CDR1 as MNHDT and CDR2 as YYDKIL. The CDR3 consists of 12 residues. The part of the CDR3 DNA that was read is TGTGCCAGCACGCACAGGGGAGAA. As protein: CASTHRGE. The full CDR3 protein is CASTHRGETLYF.